Included here is one T cell receptor (beta chain) sequence, with context. Antigen: not known. There are 13 residues in the CDR3. Germline V CDR1 and CDR2: SGHNT, YYREEE (reference sequence). The entry originates in a study of monozygotic twins with inflammatory bowel disease. Study outcomes and limitations: Healthy co-twins, by inverse Simpson, had higher TCRbeta diversity than their siblings with IBD. Twin pairs that were concordant did not differ from discordant pairs in repertoire similarity, possibly from limited power. Especially with disease activity, IBD patients had fewer clonotypes in common with others than healthy twins did.

One blood sample of 2.5 ml was taken from each donor. One entry per CDR3 protein, without DNA, is what TCRdb gives after re-calling the 5' RACE reads. The data include 200,000 to 250,000 distinct CDR3 sequences; the top ten clones carry approximately 1.5%. The clonotype was recovered from a human donor with ulcerative colitis or Crohn's disease, or a healthy co-twin of an affected twin (not recorded which). The chain is built from TRBV5-4 and TRBJ2-7. The sequenced sample consisted of blood. The CDR3 region is CASSSFGYYEQYF. Full variable domain (outside the CDR3, taken from reference TRBV5-4 and TRBJ2-7): ETGVTQSPTHLIKTRGQQVTLRCSSQSGHNTVSWYQQALGQGPQFIFQYYREEENGRGNFPPRFSGLQFPNYSSELNVNALELDDSALYLCASSSFGYYEQYFGPGTRLTVT.